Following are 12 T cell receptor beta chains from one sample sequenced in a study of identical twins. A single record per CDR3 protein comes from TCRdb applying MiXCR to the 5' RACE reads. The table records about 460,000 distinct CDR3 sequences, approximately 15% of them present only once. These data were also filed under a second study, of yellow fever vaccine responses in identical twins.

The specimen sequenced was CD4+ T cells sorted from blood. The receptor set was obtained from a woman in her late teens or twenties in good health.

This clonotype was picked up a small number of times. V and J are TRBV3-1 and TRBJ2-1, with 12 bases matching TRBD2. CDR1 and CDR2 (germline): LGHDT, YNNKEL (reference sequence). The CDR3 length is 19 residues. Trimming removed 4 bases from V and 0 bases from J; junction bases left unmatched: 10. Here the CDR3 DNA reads TGTGCCAGCAGCCCTGGAGGACTAGCGGGGCTAAACTCCTACAATGAGCAGTTCTTC. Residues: CASSPGGLAGLNSYNEQFF.

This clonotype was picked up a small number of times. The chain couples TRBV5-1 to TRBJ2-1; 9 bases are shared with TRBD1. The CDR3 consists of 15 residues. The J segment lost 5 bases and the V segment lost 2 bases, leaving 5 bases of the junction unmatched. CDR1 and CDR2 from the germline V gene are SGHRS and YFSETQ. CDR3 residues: CASSFSGTGNNEQFF. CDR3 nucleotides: TGCGCCAGCAGCTTCTCCGGGACAGGGAACAATGAGCAGTTCTTC.

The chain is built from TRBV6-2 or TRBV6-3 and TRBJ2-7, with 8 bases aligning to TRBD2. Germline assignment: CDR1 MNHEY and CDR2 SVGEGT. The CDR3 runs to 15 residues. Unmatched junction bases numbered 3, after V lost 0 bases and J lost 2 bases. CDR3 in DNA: TGTGCCAGCAGTTACTCTTCCGGGAGGGCCTACGAGCAGTACTTC. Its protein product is CASSYSSGRAYEQYF.

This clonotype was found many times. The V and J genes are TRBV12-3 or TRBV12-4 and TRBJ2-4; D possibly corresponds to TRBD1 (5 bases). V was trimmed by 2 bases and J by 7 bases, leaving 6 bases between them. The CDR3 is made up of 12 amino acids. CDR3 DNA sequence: TGTGCCAGCAGTTTAAAGGGGAACATTCAGTACTTC. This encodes CASSLKGNIQYF.

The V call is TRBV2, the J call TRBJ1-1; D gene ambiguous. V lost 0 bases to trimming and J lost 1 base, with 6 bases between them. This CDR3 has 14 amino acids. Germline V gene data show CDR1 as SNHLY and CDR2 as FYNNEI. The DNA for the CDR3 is TGTGCCAGCAGTGAAGCGCTTCAGAACACTGAAGCTTTCTTT. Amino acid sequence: CASSEALQNTEAFF.

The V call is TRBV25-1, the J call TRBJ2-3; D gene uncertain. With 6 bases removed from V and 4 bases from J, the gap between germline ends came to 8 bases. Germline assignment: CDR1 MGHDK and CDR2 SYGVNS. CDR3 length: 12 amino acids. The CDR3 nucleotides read TGTGCCAGCAGGCGGACGGCAGATACGCAGTATTTT. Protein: CASRRTADTQYF.

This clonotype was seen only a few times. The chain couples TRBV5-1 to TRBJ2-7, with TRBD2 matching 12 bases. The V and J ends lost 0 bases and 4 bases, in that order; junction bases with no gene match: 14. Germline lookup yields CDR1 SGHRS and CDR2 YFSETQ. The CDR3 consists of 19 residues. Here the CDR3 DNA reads TGCGCCAGCAGCTTGGAAGGGACTAGCGGGCGACGTGGGGCGTACGAGCAGTACTTC. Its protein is CASSLEGTSGRRGAYEQYF.

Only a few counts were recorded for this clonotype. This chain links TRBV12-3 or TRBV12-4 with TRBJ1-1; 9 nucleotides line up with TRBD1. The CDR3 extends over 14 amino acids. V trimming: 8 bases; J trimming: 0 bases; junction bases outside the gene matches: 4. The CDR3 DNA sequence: TGTGCCAGCGGACAGGGGCTGGTGAACACTGAAGCTTTCTTT. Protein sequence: CASGQGLVNTEAFF.

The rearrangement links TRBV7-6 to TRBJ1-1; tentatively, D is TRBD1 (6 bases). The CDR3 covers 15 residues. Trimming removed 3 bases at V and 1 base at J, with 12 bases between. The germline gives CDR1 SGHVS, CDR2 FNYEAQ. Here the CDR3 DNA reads TGTGCCAGCAGCTTCCCTACAGGGTCGAACACTGAAGCTTTCTTT. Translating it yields CASSFPTGSNTEAFF.

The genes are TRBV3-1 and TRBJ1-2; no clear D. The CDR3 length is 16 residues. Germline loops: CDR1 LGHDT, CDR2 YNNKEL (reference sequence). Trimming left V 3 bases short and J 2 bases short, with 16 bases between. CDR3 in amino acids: CASSQGQWSANYGYTF. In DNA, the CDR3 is TGTGCCAGCAGCCAGGGTCAATGGTCCGCGAACTATGGCTACACCTTC.

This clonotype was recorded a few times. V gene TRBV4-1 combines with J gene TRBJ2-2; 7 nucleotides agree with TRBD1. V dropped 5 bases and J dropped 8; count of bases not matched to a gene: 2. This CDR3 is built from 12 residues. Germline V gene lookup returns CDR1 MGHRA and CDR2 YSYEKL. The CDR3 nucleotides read TGCGCCAGCAGCAGGGGGCAGGGGGAGCTGTTTTTT. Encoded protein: CASSRGQGELFF.

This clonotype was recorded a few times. The CDR3 reads CASSLVGGRDYEQYF. CDR3 in DNA: TGTGCCAGCAGCTTAGTGGGAGGGCGGGACTACGAGCAGTACTTC. The rearrangement joins TRBV7-8 to TRBJ2-7; 7 bases match TRBD2. This CDR3 contains 15 residues. The germline CDR1 and CDR2 sequences are SGHVS and FQNEAQ. The ends lost 1 base at V and 3 bases at J; junction bases unmatched: 6.